The rows below give T cell receptor beta chains drawn from one sample of a study of CD8 T cells in Susac syndrome. TCRdb recomputed calls from the immunoSEQ multiplex PCR reads with MiXCR, one row per CDR3 protein. The data hold under 200,000 distinct CDR3 sequences, with approximately 95% observed a single time. The sample comprised CD8+ T cells from PBMCs. The receptors were sampled from a human donor with multiple sclerosis. Each CDR3 is given with its conserved first and last residue. D genes are given only for firm matches. Size values are once, few and many counts, or a class for expanded clones, and some rows have none.

d_gene: .
abundance: .
j_gene: TRBJ2-7
v_gene: TRBV28
CDR3aa: CASSLAVEQYF
CDR3nt: TGTGCCAGCAGTTTAGCTGTGGAGCAGTACTTC

d_gene: .
abundance: .
j_gene: TRBJ2-5
v_gene: TRBV6-5
CDR3aa: CASSYSPTGSQYF
CDR3nt: TGTGCCAGCAGTTACTCCCCCACAGGGAGCCAGTACTTC

d_gene: .
abundance: .
j_gene: TRBJ2-1
v_gene: TRBV29-1
CDR3aa: CSVRGQRIDNEQFF
CDR3nt: TGCAGCGTTCGGGGACAAAGGATAGACAATGAGCAGTTCTTC

d_gene: TRBD2
abundance: .
j_gene: TRBJ2-1
v_gene: TRBV5-1
CDR3aa: CASSRSSGIVYNEQFF
CDR3nt: TGCGCCAGCAGTCGCAGTAGCGGGATTGTCTACAATGAGCAGTTCTTC

d_gene: TRBD1
abundance: .
j_gene: TRBJ1-2
v_gene: TRBV9
CDR3aa: CASSAGQGSHYGYTF
CDR3nt: TGTGCCAGCAGCGCCGGACAGGGCTCGCACTATGGCTACACCTTC

d_gene: .
abundance: .
j_gene: TRBJ1-2
v_gene: TRBV7-9
CDR3aa: CASQRGALTTPYGYTF
CDR3nt: TGTGCCAGCCAGCGGGGCGCGCTTACTACGCCCTATGGCTACACCTTC

d_gene: TRBD1
abundance: .
j_gene: TRBJ2-7
v_gene: TRBV5-1
CDR3aa: CASSIDRQGVYEQYF
CDR3nt: TGCGCCAGCAGCATAGACCGACAGGGGGTCTACGAGCAGTACTTC

d_gene: .
abundance: .
j_gene: TRBJ2-7
v_gene: TRBV20-1
CDR3aa: CSARLGGLHEQYF
CDR3nt: TGCAGTGCTAGACTAGGGGGGCTCCACGAGCAGTACTTC

d_gene: .
abundance: .
j_gene: TRBJ2-1
v_gene: TRBV12-3/TRBV12-4
CDR3aa: CASSEAGRVNEQFF
CDR3nt: TGTGCCAGCAGTGAGGCGGGAAGGGTCAATGAGCAGTTCTTC

d_gene: .
abundance: .
j_gene: TRBJ2-7
v_gene: TRBV28
CDR3aa: CASSSPGEQYF
CDR3nt: TGTGCCAGCAGTAGCCCGGGCGAGCAGTACTTC

d_gene: TRBD2
abundance: .
j_gene: TRBJ2-5
v_gene: TRBV25-1
CDR3aa: CASSESGGAETQYF
CDR3nt: TGTGCCAGCAGTGAATCGGGGGGAGCGGAGACCCAGTACTTC

d_gene: TRBD2
abundance: .
j_gene: TRBJ2-3
v_gene: TRBV11-2
CDR3aa: CASREIIGRAADTQYF
CDR3nt: TGTGCCAGCAGGGAGATTATCGGGAGGGCCGCAGATACGCAGTATTTT

d_gene: .
abundance: .
j_gene: TRBJ2-7
v_gene: TRBV27
CDR3aa: CASRTTRGSSYEQYF
CDR3nt: TGTGCCAGCAGGACGACACGGGGGAGCTCCTACGAGCAGTACTTC

d_gene: .
abundance: .
j_gene: TRBJ2-7
v_gene: TRBV3-1
CDR3aa: CASSQDGGIAREQYF
CDR3nt: TGTGCCAGCAGCCAAGATGGAGGGATAGCCAGGGAGCAGTACTTC

d_gene: .
abundance: .
j_gene: TRBJ2-7
v_gene: TRBV27
CDR3aa: CASSEVPFGRYEQYF
CDR3nt: TGTGCCAGCTCAGAGGTACCTTTTGGGCGGTACGAGCAGTACTTC

d_gene: .
abundance: .
j_gene: TRBJ1-2
v_gene: TRBV29-1
CDR3aa: CSVDVAGYGYTF
CDR3nt: TGCAGCGTTGACGTCGCCGGCTATGGCTACACCTTC

d_gene: TRBD1
abundance: .
j_gene: TRBJ2-1
v_gene: TRBV6-1
CDR3aa: CASQATGGNEQFF
CDR3nt: TGTGCCAGCCAAGCGACAGGGGGGAATGAGCAGTTCTTC

d_gene: .
abundance: .
j_gene: TRBJ2-1
v_gene: TRBV20-1
CDR3aa: CSARDRAGSTREQFF
CDR3nt: TGCAGTGCTAGAGATCGGGCGGGATCGACTCGCGAGCAGTTCTTC

d_gene: TRBD1
abundance: .
j_gene: TRBJ2-2
v_gene: TRBV29-1
CDR3aa: CSVYRGGVPGELFF
CDR3nt: TGCAGCGTTTACAGGGGTGGGGTTCCCGGGGAGCTGTTTTTT

d_gene: .
abundance: .
j_gene: TRBJ2-7
v_gene: TRBV7-2
CDR3aa: CASSLNWPQEQYF
CDR3nt: TGTGCCAGCAGCTTAAACTGGCCTCAGGAGCAGTACTTC

d_gene: TRBD2
abundance: .
j_gene: TRBJ2-3
v_gene: TRBV20-1
CDR3aa: CSAKPGLAGVDTQYF
CDR3nt: TGCAGTGCTAAACCGGGACTAGCGGGAGTAGATACGCAGTATTTT

d_gene: TRBD1
abundance: .
j_gene: TRBJ2-2
v_gene: TRBV11-3
CDR3aa: CASSLDLWGQENTGELFF
CDR3nt: TGTGCCAGCAGCTTAGATCTATGGGGACAGGAAAACACCGGGGAGCTGTTTTTT

d_gene: .
abundance: .
j_gene: TRBJ1-5
v_gene: TRBV4-1
CDR3aa: CASSQRQREDQPQHF
CDR3nt: TGCGCCAGCAGCCAAAGACAGCGAGAGGATCAGCCCCAGCATTTT

d_gene: TRBD1
abundance: .
j_gene: TRBJ2-1
v_gene: TRBV7-3
CDR3aa: CASSLGTGTNEQFF
CDR3nt: TGTGCCAGCAGCTTAGGGACAGGGACCAATGAGCAGTTCTTC

d_gene: .
abundance: .
j_gene: TRBJ2-7
v_gene: TRBV30
CDR3aa: CAWGQSSTYEQYF
CDR3nt: TGTGCCTGGGGACAGAGTTCGACCTACGAGCAGTACTTC

d_gene: .
abundance: .
j_gene: TRBJ2-7
v_gene: TRBV20-1
CDR3aa: CSARGPQSLEQYF
CDR3nt: TGCAGTGCTAGAGGACCCCAGTCGCTCGAGCAGTACTTC

d_gene: .
abundance: .
j_gene: TRBJ1-2
v_gene: TRBV4-1
CDR3aa: CASSQVSGTNYGYTF
CDR3nt: TGCGCCAGCAGCCAAGTCTCAGGGACTAACTATGGCTACACCTTC

d_gene: .
abundance: once
j_gene: TRBJ2-5
v_gene: TRBV25-1
CDR3aa: CASRFGGGRGETQYF
CDR3nt: TGTGCCAGCAGGTTCGGAGGGGGGCGCGGGGAGACCCAGTACTTC

d_gene: TRBD2
abundance: once
j_gene: TRBJ2-7
v_gene: TRBV5-6
CDR3aa: CASSVGLAYNYEQYF
CDR3nt: TGTGCCAGCAGCGTGGGACTAGCTTACAACTACGAGCAGTACTTC

d_gene: TRBD1
abundance: .
j_gene: TRBJ2-2
v_gene: TRBV5-4
CDR3aa: CASSLFRGSTGELFF
CDR3nt: TGTGCCAGCAGCTTGTTCAGGGGGAGCACCGGGGAGCTGTTTTTT

d_gene: .
abundance: once
j_gene: TRBJ2-5
v_gene: TRBV7-9
CDR3aa: CASSYAGRETQYF
CDR3nt: TGTGCCAGCAGCTACGCGGGAAGGGAGACCCAGTACTTC

d_gene: TRBD1
abundance: .
j_gene: TRBJ2-7
v_gene: TRBV7-3
CDR3aa: CASSFTGGSYEQYF
CDR3nt: TGTGCCAGCAGCTTTACAGGGGGTTCCTACGAGCAGTACTTC

d_gene: .
abundance: .
j_gene: TRBJ2-5
v_gene: TRBV29-1
CDR3aa: CSGNRVQETQYF
CDR3nt: TGCAGCGGCAACAGGGTCCAAGAGACCCAGTACTTC

d_gene: TRBD2
abundance: .
j_gene: TRBJ2-1
v_gene: TRBV20-1
CDR3aa: CSARPPGLAGGEQFF
CDR3nt: TGCAGTGCTAGACCCCCGGGACTAGCGGGGGGGGAGCAGTTCTTC

d_gene: TRBD1
abundance: .
j_gene: TRBJ1-2
v_gene: TRBV23-1
CDR3aa: CASSRFPGRDRLFYGNGYTF
CDR3nt: TGCGCCAGCAGTCGATTCCCTGGGCGGGACAGGCTATTTTACGGGAATGGCTACACCTTC

d_gene: .
abundance: .
j_gene: TRBJ2-2
v_gene: TRBV25-1
CDR3aa: CASSGVLQRTGELFF
CDR3nt: TGTGCCAGCAGTGGAGTGTTACAGCGCACCGGGGAGCTGTTTTTT

d_gene: TRBD1
abundance: .
j_gene: TRBJ1-1
v_gene: TRBV2
CDR3aa: CAIKGQGPYEAFF
CDR3nt: TGTGCCATCAAAGGACAGGGGCCCTATGAAGCTTTCTTT

d_gene: .
abundance: .
j_gene: TRBJ1-1
v_gene: TRBV13
CDR3aa: CASSPSYGPTEAFF
CDR3nt: TGTGCCAGCAGCCCCTCTTATGGGCCCACTGAAGCTTTCTTT

d_gene: .
abundance: .
j_gene: TRBJ2-6
v_gene: TRBV9
CDR3aa: CASSVGRATGANVLTF
CDR3nt: TGTGCCAGCAGCGTAGGGAGGGCCACTGGGGCCAACGTCCTGACTTTC

d_gene: .
abundance: once
j_gene: TRBJ2-4
v_gene: TRBV20-1
CDR3aa: CSARGQAKNIQYF
CDR3nt: TGCAGTGCTAGAGGCCAGGCTAAAAACATTCAGTACTTC

d_gene: TRBD2
abundance: .
j_gene: TRBJ2-2
v_gene: TRBV2
CDR3aa: CASSDGTSGGTGELFF
CDR3nt: TGTGCCAGCAGTGACGGGACTAGCGGGGGCACCGGGGAGCTGTTTTTT

d_gene: .
abundance: .
j_gene: TRBJ2-1
v_gene: TRBV6-5
CDR3aa: CASSLQNYNEQFF
CDR3nt: TGTGCCAGCAGTTTACAGAATTACAATGAGCAGTTCTTC

d_gene: TRBD1
abundance: once
j_gene: TRBJ2-1
v_gene: TRBV24-1
CDR3aa: CATSDLGTGTFF
CDR3nt: TGTGCCACCAGTGATTTAGGGACAGGGACGTTCTTC

d_gene: TRBD1
abundance: .
j_gene: TRBJ1-5
v_gene: TRBV6-5
CDR3aa: CASSYTGGINQPQHF
CDR3nt: TGTGCCAGCAGTTACACAGGGGGCATCAATCAGCCCCAGCATTTT

d_gene: TRBD2
abundance: .
j_gene: TRBJ2-7
v_gene: TRBV4-1
CDR3aa: CASSQAGLAVGSYEQYF
CDR3nt: TGCGCCAGCAGCCAAGCGGGTCTAGCGGTTGGCTCCTACGAGCAGTACTTC